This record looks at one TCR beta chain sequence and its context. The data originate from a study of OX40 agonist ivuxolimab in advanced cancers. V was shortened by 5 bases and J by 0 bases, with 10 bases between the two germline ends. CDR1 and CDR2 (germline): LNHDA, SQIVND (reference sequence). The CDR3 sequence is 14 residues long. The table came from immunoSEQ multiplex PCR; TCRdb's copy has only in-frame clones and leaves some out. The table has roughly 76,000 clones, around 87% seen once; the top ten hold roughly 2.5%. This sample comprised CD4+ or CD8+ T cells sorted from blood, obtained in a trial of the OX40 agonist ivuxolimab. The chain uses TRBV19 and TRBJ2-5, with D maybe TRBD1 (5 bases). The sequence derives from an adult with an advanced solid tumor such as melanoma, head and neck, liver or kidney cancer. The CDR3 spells CASSGRAYQETQYF. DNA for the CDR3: TGTGCCAGTAGTGGCAGGGCGTACCAAGAGACCCAGTACTTC.